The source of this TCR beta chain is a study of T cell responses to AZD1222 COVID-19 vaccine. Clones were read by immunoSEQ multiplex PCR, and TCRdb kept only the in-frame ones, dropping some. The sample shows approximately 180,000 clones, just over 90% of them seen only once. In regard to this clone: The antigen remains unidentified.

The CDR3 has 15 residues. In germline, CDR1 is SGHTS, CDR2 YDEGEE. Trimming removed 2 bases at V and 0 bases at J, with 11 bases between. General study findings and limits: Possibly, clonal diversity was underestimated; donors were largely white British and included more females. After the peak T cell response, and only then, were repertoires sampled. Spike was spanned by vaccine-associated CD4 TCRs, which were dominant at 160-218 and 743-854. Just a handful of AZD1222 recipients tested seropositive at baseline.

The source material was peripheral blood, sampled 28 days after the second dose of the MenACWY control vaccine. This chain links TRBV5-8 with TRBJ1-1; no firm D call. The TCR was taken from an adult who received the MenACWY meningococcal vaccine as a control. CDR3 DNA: TGTGCCAGCAGCTTCCACTCTACGGTGAACACTGAAGCTTTCTTT. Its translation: CASSFHSTVNTEAFF.